This T cell receptor (beta chain) was sequenced for a study of cytomegalovirus exposure and HLA in healthy donors. Study-wide points: Highly shared sequence variants in one cluster were likely a sequencing artifact.

J gave up 0 bases and V 5 bases, and 2 bases lay outside the gene matches. This CDR3 region has 13 residues. In germline, CDR1 is GTSNPN, CDR2 SVGIG (reference sequence). Those who donated were healthy bone marrow donors. Primers included in the PCR were 60 Vbeta and 13 Jbeta primers. Clones were read by immunoSEQ multiplex PCR, and TCRdb kept only the in-frame ones, dropping some. The table has 35,000 to 55,000 clones, 51% seen once. In the case of this clone: Its target is unknown.

The TCR originated in a man between 60 and 75 years old in good health and CMV-seronegative. The sequenced sample consisted of PBMCs. This chain connects TRBV30 to TRBJ2-7; 9 nucleotides match TRBD2. The DNA for the CDR3 is TGTGCCTGGGGACTAGCGCTCTCCTACGAGCAGTACTTC. Protein: CAWGLALSYEQYF. Complete variable domain (other parts from reference TRBV30 and TRBJ2-7): SQTIHQWPATLVQPVGSPLSLECTVEGTSNPNLYWYRQAAGRGLQLLFYSVGIGQISSEVPQNLSASRPQDRQFILSSKKLLLSDSGFYLCAWGLALSYEQYFGPGTRLTVT.